The 19 T cell receptor beta chains presented below share a single source sample, sequenced in a study of blood T cell repertoires in COVID-19. Profiled with immunoSEQ multiplex PCR; TCRdb holds only in-frame clones, not every one. The sample consists of around 150,000 clones, about 79% of them appearing once. The sample was PBMCs or T cells enriched from blood (not recorded which). The receptors derive from a woman aged 50 to 60 who had recovered from COVID-19.

The chain uses TRBV7-9 and TRBJ1-4, with 8 bases matching TRBD1. V dropped 5 bases and J dropped 8; count of bases not matched to a gene: 10. The CDR3 is made up of 15 amino acids. The germline V gene has CDR1 SEHNR and CDR2 FQNEAQ (reference sequence). CDR3 coding DNA: TGTGCCAGCAGCCTACCTCAGGGGGCAGGGGAAAAACTGTTTTTT. It yields the protein CASSLPQGAGEKLFF.

The chain links TRBV5-8 to TRBJ2-7; 7 bases agree with TRBD2. With V trimmed by 3 bases and J by 2 bases, 8 bases remained unmatched. This CDR3 contains 15 residues. Looked up from germline, CDR1 is SGHTS and CDR2 is YDEGEE. CDR3 DNA: TGTGCCAGCAGCTCAAGCGGGAAATCCACCTACGAGCAGTACTTC. It specifies CASSSSGKSTYEQYF.

The chain uses TRBV27 and TRBJ2-6, with TRBD1 matching over 12 bases. With 4 bases clipped from V and 1 base from J, the junction kept 2 bases outside the gene matches. Germline loops: CDR1 MNHEY, CDR2 SMNVEV (reference sequence). The CDR3 is made up of 17 amino acids. The CDR3 bases are TGTGCCAGCAGTTGGGGACAGGGGGCGTCTGGGGCCAACGTCCTGACTTTC. This encodes CASSWGQGASGANVLTF.

The chain employs TRBV11-3 and TRBJ2-2; D is possibly TRBD2 (5 bases). Trimming left V 0 bases short and J 0 bases short, with 8 bases between. From germline, CDR1 is SGHNT and CDR2 YENEEA. CDR3 length: 16 residues. Here the CDR3 reads CASSLDQRTNTGELFF. The CDR3 DNA follows: TGTGCCAGCAGCTTAGATCAGCGGACGAACACCGGGGAGCTGTTTTTT.

This chain connects TRBV27 to TRBJ1-3, with D unresolved. Germline CDR1 reads MNHEY; CDR2 reads SMNVEV (reference sequence). V lost 6 bases and J 0 bases, leaving 12 bases between the germline ends. This CDR3 comprises 15 residues. DNA for the CDR3: TGTGCCAGCAGCCCTAGCGTGTTCTCTGGAAACACCATATATTTT. Translation: CASSPSVFSGNTIYF.

The chain combines TRBV15 with TRBJ1-2; 8 bases agree with TRBD1. With 0 bases clipped from V and 7 bases from J, the junction kept 22 bases outside the gene matches. Germline V gene lookup returns CDR1 LNHNV and CDR2 YYDKDF (reference sequence). This CDR3 has 20 residues. CDR3 sequence reads: CATSRDRSLSQGAFAFGYTF. CDR3 DNA sequence: TGTGCCACCAGCAGAGACAGGAGTCTATCGCAGGGGGCGTTTGCATTTGGCTACACCTTC. Filled out from reference TRBV15 and TRBJ1-2, the complete variable domain reads DAMVIQNPRYQVTQFGKPVTLSCSQTLNHNVMYWYQQKSSQAPKLLFHYYDKDFNNEADTPDNFQSRRPNTSFCFLDIRSPGLGDTAMYLCATSRDRSLSQGAFAFGYTFGSGTRLTVV.

V usage is TRBV7-9 and J usage is TRBJ2-2; D ambiguous. CDR3 size: 15 residues. With 1 base removed from V and 1 base from J, the gap between germline ends came to 7 bases. Germline lookup yields CDR1 SEHNR and CDR2 FQNEAQ (reference sequence). CDR3 in DNA: TGTGCCAGCAGCTTAGACCCAGTGAACACCGGGGAGCTGTTTTTT. Translated: CASSLDPVNTGELFF.

V is TRBV5-1 and J is TRBJ1-1; 11 bases agree with TRBD1. Germline lookup yields CDR1 SGHRS and CDR2 YFSETQ. The J segment lost 7 bases and the V segment lost 4 bases, leaving 3 bases of the junction unmatched. The CDR3 runs 13 residues. The CDR3 loop reads CASSTGTGGEAFF. The CDR3 bases are TGCGCCAGCAGCACCGGGACAGGGGGTGAAGCTTTCTTT. The full variable domain, completed using reference TRBV5-1 and TRBJ1-1, is KAGVTQTPRYLIKTRGQQVTLSCSPISGHRSVSWYQQTPGQGLQFLFEYFSETQRNKGNFPGRFSGRQFSNSRSEMNVSTLELGDSALYLCASSTGTGGEAFFGQGTRLTVV.

This chain connects TRBV29-1 to TRBJ2-3, with a possible D match to TRBD2 (5 bases). Germline-derived CDR1 and CDR2 are SQVTM and ANQGSEA. Trimming removed 1 base from V and 4 bases from J, with 9 bases in between. This CDR3 has 13 amino acids. CDR3 bases: TGCAGCGTTGAAGGGCTAGCAGCAGATACGCAGTATTTT. Translating it yields CSVEGLAADTQYF.

The rearrangement joins TRBV28 to TRBJ2-5, with D tentatively TRBD1 (5 bases). The CDR3 consists of 15 residues. Germline V lookup: CDR1 MDHEN, CDR2 SYDVKM. V gave up 6 bases and J gave up 0 bases, with 14 bases separating them. The CDR3 protein is CASSLTTRDQETQYF. The CDR3 DNA follows: TGTGCCAGCAGCCTTACGACCAGGGACCAAGAGACCCAGTACTTC.

The genes are TRBV10-3 and TRBJ2-2; D possibly corresponds to TRBD2 (6 bases). Germline loops: CDR1 ENHRY, CDR2 SYGVKD. The CDR3 spans 12 residues. V was pared by 8 bases and J by 5 bases, with 9 bases between. The chain's CDR3 is CAIHAGTGELFF. DNA of the CDR3: TGTGCCATCCATGCGGGGACCGGGGAGCTGTTTTTT.

This sequence joins TRBV12-3 or TRBV12-4 and TRBJ1-1, with D possibly being TRBD1 (6 bases). The CDR3 is made up of 13 amino acids. Trimming pared 8 bases from V and 5 bases from J, leaving 15 bases between. This CDR3 is CASVQQGGTEAFF. DNA for the CDR3: TGTGCCAGCGTTCAACAGGGTGGGACTGAAGCTTTCTTT.

The count of this clone is one. The gene calls are TRBV21-1 and TRBJ1-5; the table assigns TRBD1, which was not confirmed against the DNA. TRBV21-1 is noted as a pseudogene. The CDR3 runs 16 residues. The CDR3 DNA reads as TGTGCCAGCCCTTTCAGGGGCAACAGCAGCAATCAGCCCCAGCATTTT. This gives the protein CASPFRGNSSNQPQHF.

The V gene is TRBV30, the J gene TRBJ1-1; D uncertain. This CDR3 contains 12 residues. The germline gives CDR1 GTSNPN, CDR2 SVGIG (reference sequence). The V gene lost 8 bases and the J gene lost 6 bases, with 16 bases spanning the gap. The DNA for the CDR3 is TGTGCCCAAAGCTCGGTGTCCTCTGAAGCTTTCTTT. Translation: CAQSSVSSEAFF.

The chain combines TRBV6-5 with TRBJ1-5; no definite D call. CDR3 length: 15 amino acids. The germline V gene has CDR1 MNHEY and CDR2 SVGAGI. Trimming took 8 bases from V and 0 from J, leaving 14 bases between them. The CDR3 DNA sequence: TGTGCCAGCGCCCGAGGAGGGTTTAGCAATCAGCCCCAGCATTTT. Protein: CASARGGFSNQPQHF.

As concerns this clone: Within the sample, other DNA sequences also encode this same CDR3. The chain links TRBV6-5 to TRBJ2-7; the D gene is possibly TRBD2 (7 bases). The CDR3 length is 11 residues. Germline-derived CDR1 and CDR2 are MNHEY and SVGAGI. Trimming stripped 8 bases from V and 4 bases from J, with 9 bases between. This chain's CDR3 is CASRGAYEQYF. The CDR3, as DNA: TGTGCCAGCCGGGGGGCATACGAGCAGTACTTC.

The DNA of the CDR3 is TGTGCCAGCGGGACCGGGACAGCCACCGGGGAGCTGTTTTTT. As protein: CASGTGTATGELFF. The chain joins TRBV7-9 to TRBJ2-2; 7 nucleotides align to TRBD1. J gave up 4 bases and V 8 bases, and 7 bases lay outside the gene matches. Germline V gene sequence: CDR1 SEHNR, CDR2 FQNEAQ (reference sequence). This CDR3 has 14 residues.

The genes are TRBV30 and TRBJ2-5, with TRBD1 identical over 8 bases. V lost 1 base, J lost 5 bases, and 9 bases stayed unmatched. This CDR3 has 15 amino acids. Germline CDR1 is GTSNPN and CDR2 is SVGIG (reference sequence). The CDR3 nucleotides are TGTGCCTGGAGTGAGACAGGGGCCGTGGGGGAGACCCAGTACTTC. As protein: CAWSETGAVGETQYF.

In DNA, the CDR3 is TGTGCCACCAGTGATGGGACTAGCGGGCCACGCCAAGAGACCCAGTACTTC. Translated, it gives CATSDGTSGPRQETQYF. The chain is built from TRBV24-1 and TRBJ2-5, with 12 bases fitting TRBD2. The CDR3 extends over 17 amino acids. The junction had 5 bases not matched to a gene; V was cut back by 3 bases and J by 1 base. Per the germline V gene, CDR1 is KGHDR and CDR2 is SFDVKD.